Below are 16 T cell receptor beta chains sequenced from a single sample in a study of cytomegalovirus exposure and HLA in healthy donors. Only in-frame clones appear in the TCRdb table, and some are missing; sequencing was by immunoSEQ multiplex PCR. The sample yields about 110,000 clones, 88% seen once. Material: PBMCs. The receptors come from a woman younger than 35 in good health and CMV-seropositive.

The V gene is TRBV11-2, the J gene TRBJ2-7; TRBD1 aligns across 11 bases. The CDR3 runs to 14 residues. V shed 5 bases, J shed 3 bases, and the junction held 3 bases outside the gene matches. Germline CDR1 is SGHAT and CDR2 is FQNNGV. This chain's CDR3 is CASSSGTGGYEQYF. The CDR3 DNA reads as TGTGCCAGCAGCAGCGGGACAGGGGGCTACGAGCAGTACTTC. The whole variable domain, remainder taken from reference TRBV11-2 and TRBJ2-7, is EAGVAQSPRYKIIEKRQSVAFWCNPISGHATLYWYQQILGQGPKLLIQFQNNGVVDDSQLPKDRFSAERLKGVDSTLKIQPAKLEDSAVYLCASSSGTGGYEQYFGPGTRLTVT.

This clone was seen once. The chain joins TRBV4-1 to TRBJ1-4, with D perhaps matching TRBD1 (5 bases). Germline values: CDR1 MGHRA, CDR2 YSYEKL. The germline V and J ends were trimmed by 1 base and 14 bases, with 14 bases remaining between them. The CDR3 totals 13 residues. This CDR3 reads CASSQGGLLNLFF. CDR3 bases: TGCGCCAGCAGCCAAGGGGGACTCCTCAATCTGTTTTTT.

The rearrangement joins TRBV2 to TRBJ2-7; TRBD1 aligns across 8 bases. CDR1 and CDR2 from the germline V gene are SNHLY and FYNNEI. Trimming cost V 0 bases and J 2 bases; bases outside gene matches: 9. The CDR3 has 17 amino acids. For the CDR3, the DNA is TGTGCCAGCAGTGAAGCGCTTGGTCAGGGGGCCCCCTACGAGCAGTACTTC. Translated, it gives CASSEALGQGAPYEQYF.

Points on this clone: At one end the junction does not follow the germline gene, possibly because of a read error. CDR3 loop: CASSLNLAGQRVF. CDR3 in DNA: TGTGCCAGCAGCTTGAACTTAGCGGGGCAGCGGGTCTTC. J is TRBJ2-1 and V is TRBV7-9; 8 positions agree with TRBD2. CDR1 and CDR2 from the germline V gene are SEHNR and FQNEAQ (reference sequence). The CDR3 has 13 residues.

The chain recombines TRBV9 with TRBJ2-1; 8 nucleotides line up with TRBD1. CDR3 size: 14 residues. V was clipped by 3 bases and J by 5 bases; unmatched bases: 4. Germline CDR1 reads SGDLS; CDR2 reads YYNGEE. The CDR3 DNA follows: TGTGCCAGCAGCGCCGGACAGGGAAACAATGAGCAGTTCTTC. The encoded protein is CASSAGQGNNEQFF.

A word on this clone: Other DNA sequences in this specimen translate into the identical CDR3. V gene TRBV18 combines with J gene TRBJ2-7; a weak D match, TRBD1 (5 bases). Germline CDR1 reads KGHSH; CDR2 reads LQKENI. The V and J ends lost 1 base and 2 bases respectively, with 9 bases between them. The CDR3 totals 14 residues. The CDR3 is CASSPRQGTYEQYV. The CDR3 bases are TGTGCCAGCTCACCACGTCAGGGCACCTACGAGCAGTACGTC.

The sample holds one count of this clone. The rearrangement uses TRBV15 and TRBJ1-4; D might be TRBD1 (6 bases). The CDR3 sequence is 16 residues long. Germline loops: CDR1 LNHNV, CDR2 YYDKDF (reference sequence). V was clipped by 3 bases and J by 7 bases, with 18 bases between them. This CDR3 is CATSRVGYRVFEKLFF. In DNA, the CDR3 is TGTGCCACCAGCAGGGTGGGATACAGGGTTTTTGAAAAACTGTTTTTT.

The chain joins TRBV2 to TRBJ2-1; TRBD1 matches 11 bases. CDR3 length equals 16 residues. Losses at the gene ends were 2 bases for V and 6 bases for J; bases not matched to a gene: 6. CDR1 is SNHLY, CDR2 FYNNEI, per germline. As DNA, the CDR3 is TGTGCCAGCAGTGAAAGGGACAGGGGGTTAGCCAATGAGCAGTTCTTC. Translation gives CASSERDRGLANEQFF.

The rearrangement links TRBV11-2 to TRBJ1-2; D is possibly TRBD1 (5 bases). The CDR3 is made up of 15 amino acids. Germline V gene data show CDR1 as SGHAT and CDR2 as FQNNGV. Trimming removed 3 bases from V and 4 bases from J, with 15 bases in between. As DNA, the CDR3 is TGTGCCAGCAGCTTCCGAATTGACAGCCTCTATGGCTACACCTTC. Protein sequence: CASSFRIDSLYGYTF.

The gene calls are TRBV5-1 and TRBJ1-4, with D perhaps TRBD1 (6 bases). Trimming pared 4 bases from V and 0 bases from J, leaving 16 bases between. Germline V lookup: CDR1 SGHRS, CDR2 YFSETQ. The CDR3 is made up of 17 amino acids. This chain's CDR3 is CASSGRGREATNEKLFF. CDR3 nucleotides: TGCGCCAGCAGCGGCAGGGGTCGAGAGGCAACTAATGAAAAACTGTTTTTT.

V and J are TRBV27 and TRBJ2-6; maybe TRBD1 (5 bases). The length of the CDR3 is 16 residues. Germline assignment: CDR1 MNHEY and CDR2 SMNVEV (reference sequence). V was clipped by 6 bases and J by 2 bases, with 14 bases between them. The CDR3 DNA is TGTGCCAGCAGCCCCCTTGGGGCGACTGGGGCCAACGTCCTGACTTTC. Protein product: CASSPLGATGANVLTF. Full variable domain (rest looked up from reference TRBV27 and TRBJ2-6): EAQVTQNPRYLITVTGKKLTVTCSQNMNHEYMSWYRQDPGLGLRQIYYSMNVEVTDKGDVPEGYKVSRKEKRNFPLILESPSPNQTSLYFCASSPLGATGANVLTFGAGSRLTVL.

The rearrangement joins TRBV19 to TRBJ1-5, with D perhaps TRBD1 (5 bases). The CDR3 length is 15 residues. Per germline, CDR1 LNHDA and CDR2 SQIVND (reference sequence). With 3 bases removed from V and 2 bases from J, the gap between germline ends came to 11 bases. The CDR3 DNA sequence: TGTGCCAGTAGTATGGGGGGAATCGGCAATCAGCCCCAGCATTTT. Its protein product is CASSMGGIGNQPQHF. The variable domain in full, completed from reference TRBV19 and TRBJ1-5, reads DGGITQSPKYLFRKEGQNVTLSCEQNLNHDAMYWYRQDPGQGLRLIYYSQIVNDFQKGDIAEGYSVSREKKESFPLTVTSAQKNPTAFYLCASSMGGIGNQPQHFGDGTRLSIL.

The chain is built from TRBV7-9 and TRBJ2-3; no clear D gene. The CDR3 extends over 12 amino acids. Germline values: CDR1 SEHNR, CDR2 FQNEAQ (reference sequence). The V end was cut by 2 bases, the J end by 6 bases, with 6 bases between. This chain's CDR3 is CASSLMSDTQYF. CDR3 DNA sequence: TGTGCCAGCAGCTTAATGAGCGATACGCAGTATTTT.

This clone occurred a few times. This rearrangement joins TRBV18 to TRBJ2-5, with D possibly being TRBD2 (5 bases). The CDR3 loop spans 17 amino acids. The germline V and J ends were trimmed by 0 bases and 5 bases, with 19 bases remaining between them. CDR1 is KGHSH and CDR2 is LQKENI in the germline V gene. The CDR3 loop is CASSPPAMGVRRETQYF. The CDR3 nucleotides read TGTGCCAGCTCACCACCAGCGATGGGAGTCAGGCGGGAGACCCAGTACTTC.

The V gene is TRBV19, the J gene TRBJ2-2; 10 bases align to TRBD1. This CDR3 has 15 residues. V lost 7 bases to trimming and J lost 7 bases; unmatched junction nucleotides: 9. Germline CDR1 reads LNHDA; CDR2 reads SQIVND (reference sequence). CDR3 sequence: CASTPRDRGFGELFF. DNA of the CDR3: TGTGCCAGTACCCCCCGGGACAGGGGATTCGGGGAGCTGTTTTTT.

V is TRBV10-2 and J is TRBJ1-5, with 7 bases fitting TRBD1. J lost 2 bases, V lost 5 bases, and 9 bases had no gene match. This CDR3 comprises 16 residues. Germline CDR1 reads WSHSY; CDR2 reads SAAADI. The CDR3 DNA reads TGCGCCAGCAGTATGACAGGGTTGTTCGGCAATCAGCCCCAGCATTTT. Translated, it gives CASSMTGLFGNQPQHF.